This passage covers 12 T cell receptor beta chains from one sample sequenced in a study of blood T cell repertoires in COVID-19. Profiling relied on immunoSEQ multiplex PCR, and the TCRdb table lists in-frame clones only, not all of them. The data hold 9,500 to 15,000 clones, with 82% observed a single time. Sequenced input: peripheral blood. The receptors were gathered from a woman aged 60 to 75 with acute or convalescent COVID-19.

The chain couples TRBV7-8 to TRBJ1-1; TRBD1 matches at 11 bases. There are 15 residues in the CDR3. Trimming took 5 bases from V and 7 from J; bases not matched to a gene: 9. From germline, CDR1 is SGHVS and CDR2 FQNEAQ. The CDR3 nucleotides read TGTGCCAGCAGCCCCCGAGGACAGGGGGCATTTGAAGCTTTCTTT. Its protein is CASSPRGQGAFEAFF.

This chain uses TRBV4-1 with TRBJ1-2; D is perhaps TRBD1 (5 bases). Trimming removed 0 bases at V and 8 bases at J, with 13 bases between. Germline V lookup: CDR1 MGHRA, CDR2 YSYEKL. The CDR3 consists of 14 residues. As DNA, the CDR3 is TGCGCCAGCAGCCAAGATAGGGGTACTAGCGGCTACACCTTC. Translating it yields CASSQDRGTSGYTF.

The chain couples TRBV10-3 to TRBJ2-4, with 7 bases matching TRBD1. CDR3 length: 13 amino acids. Germline V gives CDR1 ENHRY, CDR2 SYGVKD. Losses at the gene ends were 5 bases for V and 4 bases for J; bases not matched to a gene: 2. This chain's CDR3 is CAISTGQKNIQYF. The CDR3 DNA is TGTGCCATCAGTACGGGACAGAAAAACATTCAGTACTTC.

The chain couples TRBV3-1 (or the pseudogene TRBV3-2) to TRBJ2-7; D call uncertain. Looked up from germline, CDR1 is LGHDT and CDR2 is YNNKEL (reference sequence). The ends were cut back, 0 bases at V and 9 bases at J, with 18 bases in the middle. This CDR3 has 15 amino acids. The CDR3 reads CASSQEPILSSGQYF. CDR3 coding DNA: TGTGCCAGCAGCCAAGAGCCCATTCTAAGCTCCGGGCAGTACTTC.

The chain has TRBV5-1 and TRBJ1-3; D is unresolved. The V and J ends lost 0 bases and 1 base respectively, with 8 bases between them. From germline, CDR1 is SGHRS and CDR2 YFSETQ. The CDR3 length is 15 residues. The CDR3 protein is CASSLDLGSGNTIYF. The CDR3 DNA sequence: TGCGCCAGCAGCTTGGATCTCGGGTCTGGAAACACCATATATTTT. The whole variable domain, filled in from reference TRBV5-1 and TRBJ1-3, reads KAGVTQTPRYLIKTRGQQVTLSCSPISGHRSVSWYQQTPGQGLQFLFEYFSETQRNKGNFPGRFSGRQFSNSRSEMNVSTLELGDSALYLCASSLDLGSGNTIYFGEGSWLTVV.

This chain joins TRBV9 and TRBJ1-1; 8 bases fit TRBD1. The length of the CDR3 is 11 residues. The V segment lost 3 bases and the J segment 8 bases; nucleotides outside the gene matches: 0. The germline CDR1 and CDR2 sequences are SGDLS and YYNGEE. The CDR3 DNA sequence: TGTGCCAGCAGCGGACAGGGGGAAGCTTTCTTT. Protein: CASSGQGEAFF.

This clone was observed a few times. The gene calls are TRBV7-9 and TRBJ1-5, with D unresolved. Germline V CDR1 and CDR2: SEHNR, FQNEAQ (reference sequence). V lost 3 bases to trimming and J lost 4 bases, with 4 bases between them. The CDR3 covers 12 residues. CDR3 region: CASSFQNQPQHF. CDR3 DNA sequence: TGTGCCAGCAGCTTCCAAAATCAGCCCCAGCATTTT.

The rearrangement links TRBV6-5 to TRBJ1-1, with TRBD1 matching over 8 bases. Germline V gene lookup returns CDR1 MNHEY and CDR2 SVGAGI. The ends lost 6 bases at V and 2 bases at J; junction bases unmatched: 5. The CDR3 has 14 residues. The CDR3 is CASRAGQGNTEAFF. The CDR3 nucleotides are TGTGCCAGCAGGGCAGGACAGGGAAACACTGAAGCTTTCTTT.

V is TRBV19 and J is TRBJ1-2; D gene uncertain. The CDR3 has 13 residues. V lost 0 bases and J 3 bases, leaving 5 bases between the germline ends. Germline V gene data show CDR1 as LNHDA and CDR2 as SQIVND (reference sequence). This chain's CDR3 is CASSIEQYYGYTF. CDR3 nucleotides: TGTGCCAGTAGTATAGAACAGTACTATGGCTACACCTTC.

The CDR3 sequence is CASSLQYNSPLHF. The CDR3 DNA sequence: TGTGCCAGCAGTTTACAATATAATTCACCCCTCCACTTT. The chain uses TRBV25-1 and TRBJ1-6; D remains unclear. CDR3 length: 13 residues. Trimming pared 5 bases from V and 4 bases from J, leaving 6 bases between. Germline loops: CDR1 MGHDK, CDR2 SYGVNS.

The chain is built from TRBV6-1 and TRBJ1-2, with 7 bases matching TRBD1. The CDR3 has 13 residues. V dropped 5 bases and J dropped 4; count of bases not matched to a gene: 4. The germline V gene encodes CDR1 MNHNS and CDR2 SASEGT. The CDR3 loop is CASSRDSSYGYTF. In nucleotides, the CDR3 is TGTGCCAGCAGTCGGGACAGTTCCTATGGCTACACCTTC.

This chain connects TRBV3-1 (or the pseudogene TRBV3-2) to TRBJ2-5; 7 nucleotides agree with TRBD2. This CDR3 is 13 amino acids long. V was pared by 7 bases and J by 2 bases, with 4 bases of the junction left unmatched. CDR1 is LGHDT and CDR2 is YNNKEL in the germline V gene (reference sequence). CDR3 amino acids: CASNQGLQETQYF. The CDR3 DNA follows: TGTGCCAGCAACCAGGGACTACAAGAGACCCAGTACTTC.